This is a list of T cell receptor beta chains from one sample in a study of OX40 agonist ivuxolimab in advanced cancers. Repertoires were generated with immunoSEQ multiplex PCR, while TCRdb's copy carries only in-frame clones and drops some. The sample contains roughly 55,000 clones, 80% of which appear only once. The input for sequencing was CD4+ or CD8+ T cells sorted from blood, taken in a trial of the OX40 agonist ivuxolimab. These receptors were taken from an adult with an advanced solid tumor such as melanoma, head and neck, liver or kidney cancer. Both conserved end residues are part of each CDR3. D genes are given only for firm matches. Clone size is shown for a subset of rows, as once, few, many or a class of expanded clone.

v_gene	abundance	len	j_gene	d_gene	CDR3nt	CDR3aa
TRBV29-1	-	15	TRBJ2-7	-	TGCAGCGTTGCCGGAGGGGCAGGAGAGGGTTACGAGCAGTACTTC	CSVAGGAGEGYEQYF
TRBV5-1	-	14	TRBJ2-1	-	TGCGCCAGCAGCTTAGGAGAGGTCGGGCCCCTTTGGTTCTTC	CASSLGEVGPLWFF
TRBV5-5	-	11	TRBJ1-1	-	TGTGCCAGCAGCTTGAGGGATGAAGCTTTCTTT	CASSLRDEAFF
TRBV7-8	few	13	TRBJ2-2	TRBD1	TGTGCCAGCCGACAGGGGTGGACCGGGGAGCTGTTTTTT	CASRQGWTGELFF
TRBV7-2	-	14	TRBJ2-2	-	TGTGCCAGCAGCTTATTTTCTGCCACCGGGGAGCTGTTTTTT	CASSLFSATGELFF
TRBV11-2	-	16	TRBJ2-5	TRBD2	TGTGCCAGCAGCTTAGTATCAGGCGGGGGGAGAGAGACCCAGTACTTC	CASSLVSGGGRETQYF
TRBV30	-	16	TRBJ2-1	TRBD2	TGTGCCTGGAGTGCCCCTGGAGGACTAGCGGCCAATGAGCAGTTCTTC	CAWSAPGGLAANEQFF
TRBV5-1	-	16	TRBJ1-3	-	TGCGCCAGCAGCTTGGAAAGTCGGGTCTCTGGAAACACCATATATTTT	CASSLESRVSGNTIYF
TRBV27	-	14	TRBJ2-7	-	TGTGCCAGCAGTTTATCCCCACCGGGCTACGAGCAGTACTTC	CASSLSPPGYEQYF
TRBV7-2	few	14	TRBJ1-3	-	TGTGCCAGCAGCTTAACAGGCTCTGGAAACACCATATATTTT	CASSLTGSGNTIYF
TRBV6-6	-	16	TRBJ1-5	-	TGTGCCAGCAGTTACGGTCGGGGTCAGGGCAATCAGCCCCAGCATTTT	CASSYGRGQGNQPQHF
TRBV7-6	-	15	TRBJ2-5	TRBD2	TGTGCCAGCAGCTCAGAAGCGGGGACCCAAGAGACCCAGTACTTC	CASSSEAGTQETQYF
TRBV5-4	-	15	TRBJ2-3	TRBD2	TGTGCCAGCAGCAAGAGCGGGGGGGGAACAGATACGCAGTATTTT	CASSKSGGGTDTQYF
TRBV19	-	13	TRBJ1-2	-	TGTGCCAGTAGTAGAAACGGTCCCCATGGCTACACCTTC	CASSRNGPHGYTF
TRBV29-1	few	13	TRBJ2-1	TRBD1	TGCAGCGGAAGACAGGGTCCTGCCAATGAGCAGTTCTTC	CSGRQGPANEQFF
TRBV7-3	few	13	TRBJ2-7	-	TGTGCCAGCAGCTTGGACATTGCCTACGAGCAGTACTTC	CASSLDIAYEQYF
TRBV6-5	-	14	TRBJ1-6	TRBD1	TGTGCCAGCAGTTCCGGGACAGGGGTCTCACCCCTCCACTTT	CASSSGTGVSPLHF
TRBV19	-	14	TRBJ1-2	TRBD1	TGTGCCAGTAGTACTAACAGGGGGCCTCATGGCTACACCTTC	CASSTNRGPHGYTF
TRBV9	few	15	TRBJ1-5	TRBD1	TGTGCCAGCAGCTCCGGACAGGCTTACGATCAGCCCCAGCATTTT	CASSSGQAYDQPQHF
TRBV6-5	-	16	TRBJ2-2	TRBD2	TGTGCCAGCAGTTATAGCGGGGGGTTTGACACCGGGGAGCTGTTTTTT	CASSYSGGFDTGELFF
TRBV9	few	16	TRBJ2-2	TRBD2	TGTGCCAGCAGCGAGAGGAGGAGCGGGAGGGCCGGGGAGCTGTTTTTT	CASSERRSGRAGELFF
TRBV6-6	-	14	TRBJ1-2	-	TGTGCCAGCAGTTATCCACAGAACAACTATGGCTACACCTTC	CASSYPQNNYGYTF
TRBV27	once	15	TRBJ2-5	-	TGTGCCAGCAGTGACTGGGGGGATGGGGGTCAGACCCAGTACTTC	CASSDWGDGGQTQYF
TRBV2	-	15	TRBJ1-1	TRBD1	TGTGCCAGCAGTGGGCAGGGGGCACAAAGTACTGAAGCTTTCTTT	CASSGQGAQSTEAFF
TRBV2	-	16	TRBJ1-5	TRBD1	TGTGCCAGCAGTGAAGGGTCTACAGGGGAGTGGAGGCCCCAGCATTTT	CASSEGSTGEWRPQHF
TRBV7-2	-	14	TRBJ1-1	-	TGTGCCAGCAGCTTATACAAGGTGAGCACTGAAGCTTTCTTT	CASSLYKVSTEAFF
TRBV4-3	-	14	TRBJ2-5	-	TGCGCCAGCAGCCAAGGGGACTCGCGGGAGACCCAGTACTTC	CASSQGDSRETQYF
TRBV7-2	-	15	TRBJ2-1	-	TGTGCCAGCAGCTTAGAGACCCTAGGTGTCCATGAGCAGTTCTTC	CASSLETLGVHEQFF
TRBV28	-	15	TRBJ2-5	-	TGTGCCAGCAGCAGACAGACTAGGTTCGGGGAGACCCAGTACTTC	CASSRQTRFGETQYF
TRBV7-2	few	15	TRBJ1-1	TRBD1	TGTGCCAGCAGCATTACGACAGGGATGAACACTGAAGCTTTCTTT	CASSITTGMNTEAFF
TRBV29-1	few	11	TRBJ1-1	-	TGCAGCGTTGGGGGGGACACTGAAGCTTTCTTT	CSVGGDTEAFF
TRBV28	-	14	TRBJ1-4	-	TGTGCCAGCAGCCCCGGAGGAACTAATGAAAAACTGTTTTTT	CASSPGGTNEKLFF
TRBV27	few	14	TRBJ2-3	-	TGTGCCAGCAGCTCGGAGGGCAGCACAGATACGCAGTATTTT	CASSSEGSTDTQYF
TRBV4-2	-	17	TRBJ2-6	TRBD2	TGTGCCAGCAGCCAAGCGGCGGGAGAGTCTGGGGCCAACGTCCTGACTTTC	CASSQAAGESGANVLTF
TRBV5-8	-	12	TRBJ2-3	-	TGTGCCAGCAGCTTGCGGACAGATACGCAGTATTTT	CASSLRTDTQYF
TRBV5-1	-	15	TRBJ1-1	-	TGCGCCAGCAGCTCTCAGCTAGTAAAGAACACTGAAGCTTTCTTT	CASSSQLVKNTEAFF
TRBV28	-	15	TRBJ2-5	-	TGTGCCAGCAGTCCGCCTCGGCGGGGACAAGAGACCCAGTACTTC	CASSPPRRGQETQYF
TRBV28	few	15	TRBJ2-7	TRBD2	TGTGCCAGCAGAACTCCCTGGGCGGGAGGGTACGAGCAGTACTTC	CASRTPWAGGYEQYF
TRBV9	-	15	TRBJ1-6	-	TGTGCCAGCAGCGCGGGACTCCCGGCCCAATCACCCCTCCACTTT	CASSAGLPAQSPLHF
TRBV19	-	13	TRBJ1-2	-	TGTGCCAGTAGTATTGGAAGGAACTATGGCTACACCTTC	CASSIGRNYGYTF
TRBV6-6	-	13	TRBJ2-7	-	TGTGCCAGCCTCGGGGGCAGCTCCTACGAGCAGTACTTC	CASLGGSSYEQYF
TRBV5-1	-	14	TRBJ2-2	-	TGCGCCAGCAGTACAGGAACGGACACCGGGGAGCTGTTTTTT	CASSTGTDTGELFF
TRBV7-2	-	17	TRBJ1-2	TRBD1	TGTGCCAGCAGCTCACACGTGGCGGGACAGAGGTTGAGTGGCTACACCTTC	CASSSHVAGQRLSGYTF
TRBV28	few	12	TRBJ2-3	-	TGTGCCAGCAGTTCCTTTACGGATACGCAGTATTTT	CASSSFTDTQYF
TRBV5-1	-	16	TRBJ1-1	-	TGCGCCAGCAGCTTGGGGCAGGGTGGGCTGAACACTGAAGCTTTCTTT	CASSLGQGGLNTEAFF